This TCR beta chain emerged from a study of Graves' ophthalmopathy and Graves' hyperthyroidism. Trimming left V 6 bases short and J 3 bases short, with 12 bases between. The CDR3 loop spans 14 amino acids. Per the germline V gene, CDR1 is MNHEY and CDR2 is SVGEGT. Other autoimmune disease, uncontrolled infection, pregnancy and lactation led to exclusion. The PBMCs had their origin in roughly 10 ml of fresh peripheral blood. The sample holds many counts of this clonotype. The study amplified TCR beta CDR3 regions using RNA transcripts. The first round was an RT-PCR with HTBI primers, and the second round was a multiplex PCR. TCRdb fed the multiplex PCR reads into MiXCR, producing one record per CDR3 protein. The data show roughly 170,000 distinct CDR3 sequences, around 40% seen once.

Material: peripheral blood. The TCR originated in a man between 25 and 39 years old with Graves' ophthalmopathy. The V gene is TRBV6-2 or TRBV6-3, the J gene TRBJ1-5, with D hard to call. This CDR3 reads CASRSDRVNQPQHF. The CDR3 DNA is TGTGCCAGCAGATCCGACCGGGTCAATCAGCCCCAGCATTTT.